The 13 T cell receptor beta chains below were found in one sample sequenced in a study of T-cell memory formation after mild COVID-19. TCRdb passed the 5' RACE reads through MiXCR, listing each CDR3 protein once. Here the sample spans 250,000 to 300,000 distinct CDR3 sequences, around 17% being singletons. Sequencing used PBMCs or a T cell subset sorted from them (not recorded which). The receptors stem from a man aged 18 to 30 who had mild COVID-19 (a few samples of this study predate the infection). Cell type and time point are not known.

The genes are TRBV5-1 and TRBJ2-3; D perhaps matches TRBD2 (5 bases). The germline V and J ends were trimmed by 3 bases and 0 bases, with 14 bases remaining between them. This CDR3 is 16 amino acids long. Germline CDR1 is SGHRS and CDR2 is YFSETQ. The CDR3 region has the DNA TGCGCCAGCAGCTCCAGCCTACCGGGAAGCACAGATACGCAGTATTTT. Translated: CASSSSLPGSTDTQYF.

This sequence joins TRBV4-3 and TRBJ1-2; D is unresolved. CDR3 length equals 15 residues. CDR1 and CDR2 from the germline V gene are LGHNA and YSLEER. Trimming removed 0 bases at V and 7 bases at J, with 15 bases between. The CDR3 DNA follows: TGCGCCAGCAGCCAAGATAAACGGGTGAATACTGGCTACACCTTC. Translating gives CASSQDKRVNTGYTF.

This clonotype was counted a few times. The chain joins TRBV19 to TRBJ2-2; weak D call: TRBD2 (5 bases). This CDR3 region has 15 residues. From germline, CDR1 is LNHDA and CDR2 SQIVND (reference sequence). Trimming stripped 2 bases from V and 1 base from J, with 8 bases between. CDR3 nucleotides: TGTGCCAGTAGTATACACGGGGAGAACACCGGGGAGCTGTTTTTT. As protein: CASSIHGENTGELFF. Based on the CDR3 plus reference TRBV19 and TRBJ2-2, the full variable domain is DGGITQSPKYLFRKEGQNVTLSCEQNLNHDAMYWYRQDPGQGLRLIYYSQIVNDFQKGDIAEGYSVSREKKESFPLTVTSAQKNPTAFYLCASSIHGENTGELFFGEGSRLTVL.

The chain employs TRBV5-6 and TRBJ1-1; D is perhaps TRBD1 (5 bases). V was trimmed by 4 bases and J by 6 bases, leaving 16 bases between them. This CDR3 contains 14 residues. The germline V gene encodes CDR1 SGHDT and CDR2 YYEEEE. The CDR3 reads CASSQGPSTAEAFF. The CDR3 DNA is TGTGCCAGCAGCCAGGGACCGTCGACAGCTGAAGCTTTCTTT.

The chain employs TRBV6-5 and TRBJ2-5, with 7 bases aligning to TRBD1. CDR3 length equals 15 residues. Germline assignment: CDR1 MNHEY and CDR2 SVGAGI. The junction had 7 bases not matched to a gene; V was cut back by 4 bases and J by 2 bases. CDR3 sequence (DNA): TGTGCCAGCAGTTTTAGACACAGGGGTCAAGAGACCCAGTACTTC. Protein sequence: CASSFRHRGQETQYF.

The chain is built from TRBV5-4 and TRBJ2-5; 9 bases fit TRBD2. The length of the CDR3 is 15 residues. J was trimmed by 5 bases and V by 3 bases; bases with no gene match: 8. The germline V gene encodes CDR1 SGHNT and CDR2 YYREEE (reference sequence). The CDR3 bases are TGTGCCAGCAGCTCTAGCGGGGCATCGCTCGAGACCCAGTACTTC. This gives the protein CASSSSGASLETQYF.

This clonotype has only a few counts. The genes are TRBV6-6 and TRBJ1-5; possible D gene TRBD1, 5 bases. The ends were cut back, 7 bases at V and 2 bases at J, with 12 bases in the middle. The germline V gene has CDR1 MNHNY and CDR2 SVGAGI (reference sequence). This CDR3 comprises 14 residues. DNA for the CDR3: TGTGCCAGCATAAGGGGAGTGGGCAATCAGCCCCAGCATTTT. Its translation is CASIRGVGNQPQHF.

The chain recombines TRBV19 with TRBJ2-3; 7 nucleotides match TRBD1. The CDR3 totals 18 residues. Germline V gene lookup returns CDR1 LNHDA and CDR2 SQIVND (reference sequence). J gave up 0 bases and V 8 bases, and 17 bases lay outside the gene matches. CDR3 in DNA: TGTGCCAGTTCTTCTCCGGGACAGTATGATCCTAGCACAGATACGCAGTATTTT. Translated, it gives CASSSPGQYDPSTDTQYF.

The V and J genes are TRBV11-1 and TRBJ2-5, with D unresolved. Germline V gene data show CDR1 as SGHAT and CDR2 as FQDESV (reference sequence). Trimming stripped 5 bases from V and 5 bases from J, with 18 bases between. The CDR3 extends over 15 amino acids. CDR3 sequence (DNA): TGTGCCAGCAGCGCCGGCCCAGCGTCTGGGGAGACCCAGTACTTC. Its protein is CASSAGPASGETQYF.

The chain employs TRBV7-6 and TRBJ2-4; perhaps D is TRBD1 or TRBD2 (7 bases each). The CDR3 sequence is 16 residues long. The V end lost 5 bases, the J end lost 0 bases, and 14 bases lay between the germline ends. CDR1 and CDR2 from the germline V gene are SGHVS and FNYEAQ. DNA for the CDR3: TGTGCCAGCAGCCCAGGGGGGGGCCTAGCCAAAAACATTCAGTACTTC. Amino acids: CASSPGGGLAKNIQYF. Filled out from reference TRBV7-6 and TRBJ2-4, the complete variable domain reads GAGVSQSPRYKVTKRGQDVALRCDPISGHVSLYWYRQALGQGPEFLTYFNYEAQQDKSGLPNDRFSAERPEGSISTLTIQRTEQRDSAMYRCASSPGGGLAKNIQYFGAGTRLSVL.

This clonotype has just one count. The V and J genes are TRBV7-3 and TRBJ2-1, with 7 bases identical to TRBD2. From germline, CDR1 is SGHTA and CDR2 FQGTGA. This CDR3 region has 15 residues. The trim removed 4 bases at V and 4 bases at J, leaving 7 bases unmatched. CDR3 nucleotide sequence: TGTGCCAGCAGCTCTATTGGGGGGGGATACAATGAGCAGTTCTTC. Protein product: CASSSIGGGYNEQFF.

This clonotype was observed many times. An end of the junction differs from the germline gene, which may be a read error. The chain recombines TRBV12-3 or TRBV12-4 with TRBJ2-5; D gene uncertain. This CDR3 region has 11 residues. CDR3 in DNA: TGTGCCAGCAGCTTAGCAGAGACCCAGTACTTC. Translation: CASSLAETQYF.

This clonotype was observed a few times. V is TRBV12-3 or TRBV12-4 and J is TRBJ2-6; TRBD1 is a possible D gene (5 bases). This CDR3 comprises 13 residues. The germline V and J ends were trimmed by 8 bases and 1 base, with 6 bases remaining between them. The DNA for the CDR3 is TGTGCCAGCCAGGGTTCTGGGGCCAACGTCCTGACTTTC. Translated: CASQGSGANVLTF.